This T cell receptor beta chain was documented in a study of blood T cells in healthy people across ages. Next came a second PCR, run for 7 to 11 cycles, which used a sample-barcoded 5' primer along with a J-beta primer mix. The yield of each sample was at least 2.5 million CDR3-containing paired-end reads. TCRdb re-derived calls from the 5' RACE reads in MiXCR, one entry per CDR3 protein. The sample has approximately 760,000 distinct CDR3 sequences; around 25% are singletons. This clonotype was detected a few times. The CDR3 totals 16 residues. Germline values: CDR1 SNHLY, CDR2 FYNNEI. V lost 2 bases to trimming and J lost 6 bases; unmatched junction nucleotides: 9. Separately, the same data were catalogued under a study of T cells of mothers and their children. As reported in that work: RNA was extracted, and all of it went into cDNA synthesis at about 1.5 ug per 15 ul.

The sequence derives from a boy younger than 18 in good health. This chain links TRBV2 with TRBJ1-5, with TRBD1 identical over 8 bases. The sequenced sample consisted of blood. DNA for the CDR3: TGTGCCAGCAGTGAACCCGGGACAGGTATCGGTCAGCCCCAGCATTTT. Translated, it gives CASSEPGTGIGQPQHF.